The clone carrying this T cell receptor beta chain was observed a handful of times. The data were obtained in a study of identical twins. MiXCR, applied by TCRdb to the 5' RACE reads, yields one record per CDR3 protein. This table has around 1.7 million distinct CDR3 sequences, under 35% appearing once. In germline, CDR1 is SNHLY, CDR2 FYNNEI. This CDR3 is built from 14 residues. With 8 bases clipped from V and 3 bases from J, the junction kept 4 bases outside the gene matches. Material for sequencing was cord blood. The V and J genes are TRBV2 and TRBJ2-3, with 11 bases lining up with TRBD2. This TCR was recovered from a newborn girl in good health. This chain's CDR3 is CASFSGGATDTQYF. CDR3 DNA sequence: TGTGCCAGCTTTAGCGGGGGGGCAACAGATACGCAGTATTTT.